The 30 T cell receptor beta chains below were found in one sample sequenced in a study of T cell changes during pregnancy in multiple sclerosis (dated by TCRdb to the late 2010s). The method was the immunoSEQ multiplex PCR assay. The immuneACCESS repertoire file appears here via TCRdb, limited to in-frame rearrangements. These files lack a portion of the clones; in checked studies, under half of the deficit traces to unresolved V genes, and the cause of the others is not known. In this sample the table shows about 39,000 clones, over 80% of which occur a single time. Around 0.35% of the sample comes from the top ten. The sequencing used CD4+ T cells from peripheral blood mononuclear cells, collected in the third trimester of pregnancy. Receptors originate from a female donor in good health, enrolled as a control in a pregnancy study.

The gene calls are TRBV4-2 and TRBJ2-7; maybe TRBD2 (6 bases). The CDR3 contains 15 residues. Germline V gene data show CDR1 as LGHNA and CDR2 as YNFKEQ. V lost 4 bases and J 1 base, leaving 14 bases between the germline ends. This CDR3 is CASSRTLGGSYEQYF. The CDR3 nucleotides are TGTGCCAGCAGCCGCACCCTGGGGGGATCCTACGAGCAGTACTTC.

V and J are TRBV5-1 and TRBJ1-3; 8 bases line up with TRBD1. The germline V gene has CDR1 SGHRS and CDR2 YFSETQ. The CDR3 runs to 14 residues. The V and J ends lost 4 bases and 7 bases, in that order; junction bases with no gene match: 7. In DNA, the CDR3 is TGCGCCAGCAGCCCGGACAGGGTGTATAACACCATATATTTT. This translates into CASSPDRVYNTIYF.

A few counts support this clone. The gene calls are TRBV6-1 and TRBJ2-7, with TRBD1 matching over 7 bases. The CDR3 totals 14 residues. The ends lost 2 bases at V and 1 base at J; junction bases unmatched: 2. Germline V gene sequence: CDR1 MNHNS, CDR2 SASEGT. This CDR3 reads CASSEMGQSYEQYF. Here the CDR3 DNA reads TGTGCCAGCAGTGAAATGGGACAGTCCTACGAGCAGTACTTC.

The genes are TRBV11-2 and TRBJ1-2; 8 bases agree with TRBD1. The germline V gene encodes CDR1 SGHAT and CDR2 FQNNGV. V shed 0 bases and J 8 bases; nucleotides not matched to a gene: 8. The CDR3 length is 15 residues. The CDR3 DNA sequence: TGTGCCAGCAGCTTAGAGCCGGGACAGGTTCGCGGCTACACCTTC. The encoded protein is CASSLEPGQVRGYTF. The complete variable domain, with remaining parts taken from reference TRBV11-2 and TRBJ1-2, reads EAGVAQSPRYKIIEKRQSVAFWCNPISGHATLYWYQQILGQGPKLLIQFQNNGVVDDSQLPKDRFSAERLKGVDSTLKIQPAKLEDSAVYLCASSLEPGQVRGYTFGSGTRLTVV.

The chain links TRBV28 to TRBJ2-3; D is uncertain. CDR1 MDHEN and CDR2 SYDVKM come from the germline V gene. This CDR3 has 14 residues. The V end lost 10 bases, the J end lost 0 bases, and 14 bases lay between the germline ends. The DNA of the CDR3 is TGTGCCACCTACGTCCCGACTAGCACAGATACGCAGTATTTT. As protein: CATYVPTSTDTQYF.

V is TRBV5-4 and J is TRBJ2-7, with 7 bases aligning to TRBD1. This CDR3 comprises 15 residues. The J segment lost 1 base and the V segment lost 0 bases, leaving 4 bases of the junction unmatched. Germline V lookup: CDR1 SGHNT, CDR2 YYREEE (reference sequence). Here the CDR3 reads CASSLGGQKSYEQYF. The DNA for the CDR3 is TGTGCCAGCAGCTTGGGGGGACAGAAATCCTACGAGCAGTACTTC.

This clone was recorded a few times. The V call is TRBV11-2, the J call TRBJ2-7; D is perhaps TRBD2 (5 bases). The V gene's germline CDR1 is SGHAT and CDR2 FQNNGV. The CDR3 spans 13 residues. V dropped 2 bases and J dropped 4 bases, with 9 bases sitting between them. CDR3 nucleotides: TGTGCCAGCAGCTTAACTAGTGAGTACGAGCAGTACTTC. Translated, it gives CASSLTSEYEQYF.

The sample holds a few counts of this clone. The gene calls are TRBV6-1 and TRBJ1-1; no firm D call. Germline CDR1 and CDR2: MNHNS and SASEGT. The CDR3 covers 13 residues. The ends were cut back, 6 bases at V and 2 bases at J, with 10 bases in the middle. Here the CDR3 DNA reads TGTGCCAGCAGGGAGGCTCCCAACACTGAAGCTTTCTTT. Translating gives CASREAPNTEAFF.

CDR3 residues: CASSRLPGTNEKLFF. As DNA, the CDR3 is TGTGCCAGCAGCCGCCTTCCGGGAACTAATGAAAAACTGTTTTTT. This chain links TRBV5-6 with TRBJ1-4; no definite D call. The germline V gene encodes CDR1 SGHDT and CDR2 YYEEEE. The CDR3 has 15 amino acids. Trimming removed 4 bases at V and 1 base at J, with 11 bases between.

CDR3 DNA: TGTGCCACCAGCAGTGGTAGCGGGGCCACCGGGGAGCTGTTTTTT. Its protein product is CATSSGSGATGELFF. The chain is built from TRBV15 and TRBJ2-2, with 8 positions matching TRBD2. This CDR3 is built from 15 residues. The V gene end was trimmed by 3 bases and the J gene end by 4 bases; junction bases not matched to a gene: 4. Germline V gives CDR1 LNHNV, CDR2 YYDKDF (reference sequence).

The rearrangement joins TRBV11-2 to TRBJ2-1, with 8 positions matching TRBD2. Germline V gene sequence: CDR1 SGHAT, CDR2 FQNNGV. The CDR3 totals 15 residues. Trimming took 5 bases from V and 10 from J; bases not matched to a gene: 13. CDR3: CASSPRPGGSGEQFF. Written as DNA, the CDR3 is TGTGCCAGCAGCCCAAGGCCGGGAGGGAGTGGAGAGCAGTTCTTC.

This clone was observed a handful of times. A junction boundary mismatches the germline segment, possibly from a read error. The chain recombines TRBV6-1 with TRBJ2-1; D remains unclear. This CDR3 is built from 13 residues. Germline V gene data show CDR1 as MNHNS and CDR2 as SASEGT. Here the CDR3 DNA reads TGTGCCAGCAGGGAAGGTAGTCGGTATGAGCAGTTCTTC. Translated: CASREGSRYEQFF.

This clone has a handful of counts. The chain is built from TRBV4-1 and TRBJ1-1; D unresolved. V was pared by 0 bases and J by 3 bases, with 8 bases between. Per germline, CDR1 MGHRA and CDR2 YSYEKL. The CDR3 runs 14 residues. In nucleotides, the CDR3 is TGCGCCAGCAGCCAAGATTATGGAGACACTGAAGCTTTCTTT. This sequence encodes CASSQDYGDTEAFF.

CDR3 amino acids: CASSSPTEGLAGWYEQYF. As DNA, the CDR3 is TGTGCCAGCAGCTCCCCCACCGAAGGACTAGCGGGGTGGTACGAGCAGTACTTC. The rearrangement joins TRBV7-9 to TRBJ2-7; TRBD2 matches 12 bases. V trimming: 4 bases; J trimming: 4 bases; junction bases outside the gene matches: 14. This CDR3 comprises 18 residues. In germline, CDR1 is SEHNR, CDR2 FQNEAQ (reference sequence).

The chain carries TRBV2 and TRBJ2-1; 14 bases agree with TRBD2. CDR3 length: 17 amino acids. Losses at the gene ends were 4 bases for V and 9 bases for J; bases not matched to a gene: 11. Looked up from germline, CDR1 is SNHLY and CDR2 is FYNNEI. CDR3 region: CASSVVRGGLAGVEQFF. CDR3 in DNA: TGTGCCAGCAGTGTCGTCCGTGGGGGACTAGCGGGGGTTGAGCAGTTCTTC. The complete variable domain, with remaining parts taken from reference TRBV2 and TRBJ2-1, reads EPEVTQTPSHQVTQMGQEVILRCVPISNHLYFYWYRQILGQKVEFLVSFYNNEISEKSEIFDDQFSVERPDGSNFTLKIRSTKLEDSAMYFCASSVVRGGLAGVEQFFGPGTRLTVL.

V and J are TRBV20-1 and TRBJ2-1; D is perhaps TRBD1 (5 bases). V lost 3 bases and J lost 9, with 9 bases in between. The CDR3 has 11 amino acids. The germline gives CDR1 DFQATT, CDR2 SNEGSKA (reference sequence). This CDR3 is CSARQGTEQFF. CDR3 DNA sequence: TGCAGTGCTAGGCAGGGCACTGAGCAGTTCTTC.

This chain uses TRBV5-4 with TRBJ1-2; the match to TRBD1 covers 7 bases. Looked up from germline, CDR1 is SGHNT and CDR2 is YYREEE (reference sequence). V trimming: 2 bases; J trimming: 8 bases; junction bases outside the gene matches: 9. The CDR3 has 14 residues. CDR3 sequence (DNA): TGTGCCAGCAGCTTAACAGGGGATGCGAGGGGCTACACCTTC. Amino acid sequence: CASSLTGDARGYTF. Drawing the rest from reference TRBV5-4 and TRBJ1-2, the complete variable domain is ETGVTQSPTHLIKTRGQQVTLRCSSQSGHNTVSWYQQALGQGPQFIFQYYREEENGRGNFPPRFSGLQFPNYSSELNVNALELDDSALYLCASSLTGDARGYTFGSGTRLTVV.

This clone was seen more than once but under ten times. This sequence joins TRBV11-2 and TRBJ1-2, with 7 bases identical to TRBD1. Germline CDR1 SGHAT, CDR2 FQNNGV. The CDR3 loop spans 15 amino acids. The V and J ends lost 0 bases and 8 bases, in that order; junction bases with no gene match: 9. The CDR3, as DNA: TGTGCCAGCAGCTTAGAAGGGACAGCCCTCGGGGGCTACACCTTC. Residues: CASSLEGTALGGYTF.

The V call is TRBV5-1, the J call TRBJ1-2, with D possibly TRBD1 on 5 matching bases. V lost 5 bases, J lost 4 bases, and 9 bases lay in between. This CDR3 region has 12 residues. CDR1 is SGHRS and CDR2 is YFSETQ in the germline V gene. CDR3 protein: CASSDSSYGYTF. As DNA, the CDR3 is TGCGCCAGCAGTGACAGCTCCTATGGCTACACCTTC.

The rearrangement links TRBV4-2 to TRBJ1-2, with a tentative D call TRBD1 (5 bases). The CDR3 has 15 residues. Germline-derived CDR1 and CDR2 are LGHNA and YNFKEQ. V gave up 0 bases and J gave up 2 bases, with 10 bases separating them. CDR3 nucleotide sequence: TGTGCCAGCAGCCAAGAGGCGGGGGTAAACTATGGCTACACCTTC. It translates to CASSQEAGVNYGYTF.

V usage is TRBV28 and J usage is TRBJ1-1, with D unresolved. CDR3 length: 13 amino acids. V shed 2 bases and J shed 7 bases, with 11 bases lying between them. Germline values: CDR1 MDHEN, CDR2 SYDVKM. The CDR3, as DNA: TGTGCCAGCAGTTTAATAGGATCGGGTGAAGCTTTCTTT. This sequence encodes CASSLIGSGEAFF.

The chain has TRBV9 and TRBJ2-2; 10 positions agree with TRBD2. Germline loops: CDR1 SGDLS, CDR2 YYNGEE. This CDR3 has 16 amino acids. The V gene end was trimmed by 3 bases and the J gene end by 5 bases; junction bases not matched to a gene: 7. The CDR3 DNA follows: TGTGCCAGCAGCGCCACCCCGGGACTAGCGACCGGGGAGCTGTTTTTT. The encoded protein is CASSATPGLATGELFF.

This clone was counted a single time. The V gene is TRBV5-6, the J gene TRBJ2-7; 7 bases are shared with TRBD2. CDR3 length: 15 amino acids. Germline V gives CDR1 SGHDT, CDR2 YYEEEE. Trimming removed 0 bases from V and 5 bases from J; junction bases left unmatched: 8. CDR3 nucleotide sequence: TGTGCCAGCAGCTTGGCCCGCGGGAGCGGGAACGAGCAGTACTTC. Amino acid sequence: CASSLARGSGNEQYF.

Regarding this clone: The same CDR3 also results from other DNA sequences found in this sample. The CDR3 sequence: CATKPGEQETQYF. DNA of the CDR3: TGTGCTACCAAACCCGGGGAACAAGAGACCCAGTACTTC. The chain recombines TRBV6-5 with TRBJ2-5; tentative D call: TRBD2 (5 bases). In germline, CDR1 is MNHEY, CDR2 SVGAGI. This CDR3 is 13 amino acids long.

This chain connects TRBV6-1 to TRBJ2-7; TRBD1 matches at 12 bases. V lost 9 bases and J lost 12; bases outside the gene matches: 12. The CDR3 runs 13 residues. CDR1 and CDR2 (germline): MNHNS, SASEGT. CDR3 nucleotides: TGTGCCAGTAAAACCGGGACAGGGGGCCCAACGTACTTC. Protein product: CASKTGTGGPTYF.

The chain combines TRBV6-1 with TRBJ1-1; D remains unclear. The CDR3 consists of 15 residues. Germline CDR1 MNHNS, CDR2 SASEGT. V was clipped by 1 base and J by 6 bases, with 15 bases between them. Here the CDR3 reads CASSEVFAQVAEAFF. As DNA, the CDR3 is TGTGCCAGCAGTGAAGTGTTTGCCCAGGTGGCTGAAGCTTTCTTT.

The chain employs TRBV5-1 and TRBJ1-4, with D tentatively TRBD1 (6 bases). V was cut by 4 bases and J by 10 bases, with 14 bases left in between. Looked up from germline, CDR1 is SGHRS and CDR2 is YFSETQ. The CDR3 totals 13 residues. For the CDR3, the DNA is TGCGCCAGCAGCCTGGCAGGGACAAGAAAACTGTTTTTT. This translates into CASSLAGTRKLFF.

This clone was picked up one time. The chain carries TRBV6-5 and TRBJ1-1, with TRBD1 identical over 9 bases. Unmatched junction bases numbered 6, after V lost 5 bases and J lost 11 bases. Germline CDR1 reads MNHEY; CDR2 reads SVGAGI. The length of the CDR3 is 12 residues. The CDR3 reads CASSTGGAGAFF. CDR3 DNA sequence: TGTGCCAGCAGTACAGGGGGCGCTGGGGCTTTCTTT.

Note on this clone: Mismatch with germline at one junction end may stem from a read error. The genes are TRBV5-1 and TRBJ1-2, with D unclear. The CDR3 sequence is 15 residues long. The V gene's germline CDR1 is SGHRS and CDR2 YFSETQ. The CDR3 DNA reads TGCACCAGCAGCTTAGATCGAGACAAAAACTATGGCTACACCTTC. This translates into CTSSLDRDKNYGYTF.

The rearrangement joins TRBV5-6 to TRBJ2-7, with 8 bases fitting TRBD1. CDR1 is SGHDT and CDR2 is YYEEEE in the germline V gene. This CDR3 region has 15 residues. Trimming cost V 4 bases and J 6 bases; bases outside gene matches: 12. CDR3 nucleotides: TGTGCCAGCAGCCCCCCAGGGGGCGATACCCTCGAGCAGTACTTC. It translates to CASSPPGGDTLEQYF.